The sequence of this TCR beta chain was determined in a study of T cell changes during pregnancy in multiple sclerosis. Generated by immunoSEQ multiplex PCR, the TCRdb table keeps only in-frame clones and is missing some. The sample has around 56,000 clones, about 90% seen once; the top ten hold about 0.76%. V was pared by 6 bases and J by 8 bases, with 11 bases of the junction left unmatched. The CDR3 totals 15 residues. The sequence was collected from a female donor with multiple sclerosis, enrolled in a pregnancy study. Here the sequenced sample was CD4+ T cells from peripheral blood mononuclear cells, taken in the first trimester of pregnancy. J is TRBJ2-3 and V is TRBV6-7; TRBD2 matches 10 bases. Being an ORF, TRBV6-7 has a function that is uncertain. Here the CDR3 reads CASSRQRGGRATQYF. The CDR3 DNA reads TGTGCCAGCAGCCGACAGCGGGGGGGCCGTGCTACGCAGTATTTT.